Each of the 31 T cell receptor beta chains below was sequenced from the same sample in a study of T-cell reconstitution after alpha-beta-depleted transplantation in children. It was with unique molecular identifiers that the TCRbeta library was prepared. TCRdb recomputed calls from the PCR reads with MiXCR, one row per CDR3 protein. The table includes about 250,000 distinct CDR3 sequences, about 24% detected once. The input for sequencing was PBMCs, mostly from graft donor cells, taken 360 days after TCRalphabeta/CD19-depleted stem cell transplant. The receptor source for this set is a female patient aged 2 to 10 who had a stem cell transplant for congenital amegakaryocytic thrombocytopenia, so the T cells may come from the graft donor.

The genes are TRBV29-1 and TRBJ1-1, with no clear D. Germline V gene data show CDR1 as SQVTM and CDR2 as ANQGSEA. There are 13 residues in the CDR3. Trimming cost V 4 bases and J 1 base, with 10 bases left between them. CDR3 in DNA: TGCAGCGTTGTTCCCCAAGAGAACACTGAAGCTTTCTTT. This sequence encodes CSVVPQENTEAFF.

This clonotype was observed a handful of times. The chain couples TRBV27 to TRBJ1-5; D remains ambiguous. The V gene lost 7 bases and the J gene lost 0 bases, with 10 bases spanning the gap. Looked up from germline, CDR1 is MNHEY and CDR2 is SMNVEV (reference sequence). There are 14 residues in the CDR3. CDR3 bases: TGTGCCAGCACCTTTACGGGTAGCAATCAGCCCCAGCATTTT. Its protein is CASTFTGSNQPQHF.

Ten or more counts support this clonotype. The CDR3 bases are TGTGCCAGCAGCTTACTACAGGGGGCTGGGGAGCTGTTTTTT. Translation gives CASSLLQGAGELFF. This chain connects TRBV11-2 to TRBJ2-2, with 9 bases that match TRBD1. CDR1 is SGHAT and CDR2 is FQNNGV in the germline V gene. V was clipped by 2 bases and J by 8 bases; unmatched bases: 3. The CDR3 has 14 residues.

This chain connects TRBV9 to TRBJ2-3; possibly TRBD2 for D (6 bases). Germline CDR1 SGDLS, CDR2 YYNGEE. The CDR3 spans 15 residues. V lost 2 bases to trimming and J lost 5 bases, with 15 bases between them. The CDR3 loop reads CASSVGGLPGDTQYF. The CDR3 DNA reads as TGTGCCAGCAGCGTGGGGGGACTCCCCGGAGATACGCAGTATTTT.

This clonotype was recorded a few times. The chain is built from TRBV27 and TRBJ1-4; D is unclear. The CDR3 totals 16 residues. V was shortened by 3 bases and J by 5 bases, with 16 bases between the two germline ends. CDR1 MNHEY and CDR2 SMNVEV come from the germline V gene (reference sequence). CDR3 sequence (DNA): TGTGCCAGCAGTTTTCACGAGCCCCGACGGAATGAAAAACTGTTTTTT. This codes for CASSFHEPRRNEKLFF.

The gene calls are TRBV6-5 and TRBJ2-5; D possibly matches TRBD1 or TRBD2 (5 bases each). The CDR3 spans 16 residues. Germline CDR1 and CDR2: MNHEY and SVGAGI. The germline V and J ends were trimmed by 0 bases and 4 bases, with 15 bases remaining between them. The CDR3 sequence is CASSYSPGHEGETQYF. The DNA for the CDR3 is TGTGCCAGCAGTTACTCTCCAGGGCATGAGGGAGAGACCCAGTACTTC.

The CDR3 is CASSLGGRVPTQYF. CDR3 DNA: TGTGCCAGCAGCTTGGGGGGGCGCGTCCCAACGCAGTATTTT. The chain joins TRBV5-5 to TRBJ2-3, with D possibly TRBD1 on 6 matching bases. CDR3 length: 14 amino acids. Germline V gene data show CDR1 as SGHKS and CDR2 as YYEKEE (reference sequence). V was pared by 0 bases and J by 9 bases, with 14 bases between.

The rearrangement uses TRBV20-1 and TRBJ2-1; 11 nucleotides align to TRBD2. The CDR3 extends over 14 amino acids. J was trimmed by 9 bases and V by 6 bases; bases with no gene match: 10. In germline, CDR1 is DFQATT, CDR2 SNEGSKA (reference sequence). The CDR3 here is CSAQLAGVVGEQFF. In DNA form, the CDR3 reads TGCAGTGCCCAACTAGCGGGAGTAGTCGGTGAGCAGTTCTTC.

The genes are TRBV7-6 and TRBJ2-1, with D perhaps assigned TRBD1 or TRBD2 (5 bases each). The V and J ends lost 5 bases and 0 bases respectively, with 11 bases between them. This CDR3 has 15 residues. The germline gives CDR1 SGHVS, CDR2 FNYEAQ. CDR3 amino acids: CASSQVRGSYNEQFF. The CDR3 DNA is TGTGCCAGCAGCCAAGTGAGGGGCTCCTACAATGAGCAGTTCTTC. The full variable domain, in which reference TRBV7-6 and TRBJ2-1 provide the parts outside the CDR3, is GAGVSQSPRYKVTKRGQDVALRCDPISGHVSLYWYRQALGQGPEFLTYFNYEAQQDKSGLPNDRFSAERPEGSISTLTIQRTEQRDSAMYRCASSQVRGSYNEQFFGPGTRLTVL.

This clonotype appeared many times. CDR3 in amino acids: CASSTRDSYYNEQFF. The DNA of the CDR3 is TGTGCCAGCAGCACCCGGGACAGTTACTACAATGAGCAGTTCTTC. The chain employs TRBV3-1 and TRBJ2-1; 7 positions match TRBD1. The CDR3 is 15 residues long. Per germline, CDR1 LGHDT and CDR2 YNNKEL (reference sequence). J was trimmed by 3 bases and V by 5 bases; bases with no gene match: 7.

V gene TRBV20-1 combines with J gene TRBJ1-2; possible D gene TRBD1, 6 bases. This CDR3 contains 13 residues. Trimming left V 0 bases short and J 4 bases short, with 9 bases between. Germline CDR1 and CDR2: DFQATT and SNEGSKA (reference sequence). The chain's CDR3 is CSARETGVYGYTF. Here the CDR3 DNA reads TGCAGTGCTAGAGAGACAGGCGTCTATGGCTACACCTTC.

This clonotype was counted a few times. The rearrangement links TRBV7-2 to TRBJ2-2; TRBD1 aligns across 8 bases. The CDR3 length is 17 residues. The trim removed 1 base at V and 5 bases at J, leaving 9 bases unmatched. Germline CDR1 is SGHTA and CDR2 is FQGNSA. CDR3 in DNA: TGTGCCAGCAGCTTAGGCTCAGGGGGCTTTCGAACCGGGGAGCTGTTTTTT. Amino acids: CASSLGSGGFRTGELFF.

This chain links TRBV28 with TRBJ2-5; TRBD2 agrees at 12 bases. This CDR3 has 14 amino acids. Losses at the gene ends were 7 bases for V and 4 bases for J; bases not matched to a gene: 4. CDR1 and CDR2 (germline): MDHEN, SYDVKM. CDR3 region: CASTTSGRLETQYF. CDR3 coding DNA: TGTGCCAGCACGACTAGCGGGAGATTAGAGACCCAGTACTTC.

Only a few counts were recorded for this clonotype. This sequence joins TRBV5-6 and TRBJ2-1, with 7 positions matching TRBD2. V trimming: 4 bases; J trimming: 7 bases; junction bases outside the gene matches: 8. Germline V gene sequence: CDR1 SGHDT, CDR2 YYEEEE. The CDR3 extends over 14 amino acids. The CDR3 region has the DNA TGTGCCAGCAGCAAAAGGACTAGTTGGAATGAGCAGTTCTTC. Its translation is CASSKRTSWNEQFF.

The J gene is TRBJ2-5, the V gene TRBV12-3 or TRBV12-4; D gene uncertain. V gave up 2 bases and J gave up 5 bases, with 6 bases separating them. CDR3 length: 12 amino acids. CDR3 in DNA: TGTGCCAGCAGTTTACAACAGGAGACCCAGTACTTC. As protein: CASSLQQETQYF.

J is TRBJ2-5 and V is TRBV7-9, with 7 bases identical to TRBD2. Germline V CDR1 and CDR2: SEHNR, FQNEAQ (reference sequence). Trimming took 5 bases from V and 5 from J; bases not matched to a gene: 5. The CDR3 is made up of 13 amino acids. CDR3 bases: TGTGCCAGCAGCCAAGGACTAGTGGAGACCCAGTACTTC. Its translation: CASSQGLVETQYF.

The chain couples TRBV6-2 or TRBV6-3 to TRBJ2-7; 8 nucleotides align to TRBD2. This CDR3 has 18 residues. The germline V gene encodes CDR1 MNHEY and CDR2 SVGEGT. Losses at the gene ends were 2 bases for V and 3 bases for J; bases not matched to a gene: 15. The CDR3 DNA reads as TGTGCCAGCAGTTACCTCACCTCCCCGGGACTAGGATTCTACGAGCAGTACTTC. Its protein product is CASSYLTSPGLGFYEQYF.

The chain is built from TRBV30 and TRBJ2-2; D not certain. V was trimmed by 2 bases and J by 5 bases, leaving 15 bases between them. Per germline, CDR1 GTSNPN and CDR2 SVGIG (reference sequence). The CDR3 contains 15 residues. CDR3 in amino acids: CAWSSGTPITGELFF. The CDR3 region has the DNA TGTGCCTGGAGTTCCGGAACGCCCATTACCGGGGAGCTGTTTTTT.

The chain employs TRBV5-1 and TRBJ2-6; D gene uncertain. Germline CDR1 and CDR2: SGHRS and YFSETQ. This CDR3 has 16 residues. V dropped 0 bases and J dropped 0 bases, with 7 bases sitting between them. CDR3 coding DNA: TGCGCCAGCAGCTTGGAGTCCGGCTCTGGGGCCAACGTCCTGACTTTC. Protein product: CASSLESGSGANVLTF. The full variable domain, rest sourced from reference TRBV5-1 and TRBJ2-6, is KAGVTQTPRYLIKTRGQQVTLSCSPISGHRSVSWYQQTPGQGLQFLFEYFSETQRNKGNFPGRFSGRQFSNSRSEMNVSTLELGDSALYLCASSLESGSGANVLTFGAGSRLTVL.

This clonotype was seen only once. No conserved phenylalanine or tryptophan ends this CDR3, so it is likely a read error. The chain has TRBV6-5 and TRBJ1-6; 7 bases agree with TRBD1. V lost 0 bases to trimming and J lost 0 bases; unmatched junction nucleotides: 5. CDR1 is MNHEY and CDR2 is SVGAGI in the germline V gene. CDR3 length equals 18 residues. CDR3 loop: CASSYSPQGSSYNSPLHY. The CDR3 DNA sequence: TGTGCCAGCAGTTACTCACCACAGGGGAGCTCCTATAATTCACCCCTCCACTAT.

The CDR3 is CSASRLAGVDTQYF. CDR3 coding DNA: TGCAGTGCTAGTCGGCTAGCGGGAGTGGATACGCAGTATTTT. V and J are TRBV20-1 and TRBJ2-3, with 10 bases fitting TRBD2. The ends lost 3 bases at V and 6 bases at J; junction bases unmatched: 6. Germline assignment: CDR1 DFQATT and CDR2 SNEGSKA (reference sequence). The CDR3 spans 14 residues.

V and J are TRBV2 and TRBJ2-1; 7 nucleotides align to TRBD2. CDR1 is SNHLY, CDR2 FYNNEI, per germline. This CDR3 is built from 15 residues. V was clipped by 3 bases and J by 9 bases; unmatched bases: 11. CDR3 coding DNA: TGTGCCAGCAGTGATTGGGGGAGGGCCTTTAGTGAGCAGTTCTTC. This sequence encodes CASSDWGRAFSEQFF. The full variable domain, rest sourced from reference TRBV2 and TRBJ2-1, is EPEVTQTPSHQVTQMGQEVILRCVPISNHLYFYWYRQILGQKVEFLVSFYNNEISEKSEIFDDQFSVERPDGSNFTLKIRSTKLEDSAMYFCASSDWGRAFSEQFFGPGTRLTVL.

This clonotype was counted ten times or more. The J gene is TRBJ1-3, the V gene TRBV4-1; no definite D call. V dropped 3 bases and J dropped 1 base, with 10 bases sitting between them. CDR1 and CDR2 (germline): MGHRA, YSYEKL. The CDR3 totals 15 residues. The CDR3 nucleotides are TGCGCCAGCAGCCAGGTTTGGGGATCTGGAAACACCATATATTTT. Residues: CASSQVWGSGNTIYF.

This clonotype occurred a few times. The chain recombines TRBV29-1 with TRBJ2-7; 8 bases line up with TRBD1. Germline V gene lookup returns CDR1 SQVTM and CDR2 ANQGSEA. V shed 8 bases, J shed 4 bases, and the junction held 13 bases outside the gene matches. There are 14 residues in the CDR3. Here the CDR3 DNA reads TGCAGCATATTATCGGGACAGGCGGGGTACGAGCAGTACTTC. It encodes CSILSGQAGYEQYF.

There are a few counts of this clonotype. The V and J genes are TRBV6-2 or TRBV6-3 and TRBJ2-7; D unresolved. Per the germline V gene, CDR1 is MNHEY and CDR2 is SVGEGT. V lost 5 bases and J 0 bases, leaving 11 bases between the germline ends. This CDR3 spans 14 amino acids. The CDR3 DNA is TGTGCCAGCAGTGCCACAGCCGGCTCCTACGAGCAGTACTTC. Its translation is CASSATAGSYEQYF.

This rearrangement joins TRBV6-1 to TRBJ2-4; 7 nucleotides line up with TRBD2. After removal of 7 bases from V and 0 bases from J, the junction contained 6 bases not matched to a gene. This CDR3 is 15 amino acids long. CDR1 is MNHNS and CDR2 is SASEGT in the germline V gene. CDR3 sequence (DNA): TGTGCCAGCACTGGACGGGGGGTAGCCAAAAACATTCAGTACTTC. It yields the protein CASTGRGVAKNIQYF.

CDR3 region: CASSLEGLRSYNEQFF. The CDR3 DNA sequence: TGCGCCAGCAGCTTGGAGGGCCTTCGCTCCTACAATGAGCAGTTCTTC. J is TRBJ2-1 and V is TRBV5-1; unclear D gene. The V end lost 0 bases, the J end lost 0 bases, and 10 bases lay between the germline ends. The CDR3 sequence is 16 residues long. Germline loops: CDR1 SGHRS, CDR2 YFSETQ.

The chain uses TRBV20-1 and TRBJ2-1; 8 bases line up with TRBD2. The V gene end was trimmed by 1 base and the J gene end by 3 bases; junction bases not matched to a gene: 2. The CDR3 contains 14 residues. Germline V gives CDR1 DFQATT, CDR2 SNEGSKA (reference sequence). CDR3 residues: CSARGAGDYNEQFF. CDR3 bases: TGCAGTGCTAGAGGAGCGGGAGACTACAATGAGCAGTTCTTC.

The chain combines TRBV6-4 with TRBJ2-5; D possibly corresponds to TRBD2 (7 bases). This CDR3 is 12 amino acids long. V lost 8 bases and J lost 4, with 11 bases in between. Germline CDR1 and CDR2: MRHNA and SNTAGT. The CDR3, as DNA: TGTGCCAGCGGGGGGGCCCTAGAGACCCAGTACTTC. Its protein product is CASGGALETQYF.

V and J are TRBV28 and TRBJ2-4; the D gene is possibly TRBD1 (6 bases). The V end lost 5 bases, the J end lost 0 bases, and 14 bases lay between the germline ends. Germline CDR1 MDHEN, CDR2 SYDVKM. This CDR3 contains 16 residues. CDR3 region: CASSHADRLAKNIQYF. CDR3 sequence (DNA): TGTGCCAGCAGTCACGCGGACAGACTAGCCAAAAACATTCAGTACTTC.

The rearrangement joins TRBV4-1 to TRBJ1-1; no definite D call. Trimming took 1 base from V and 1 from J, leaving 4 bases between them. CDR1 and CDR2 (germline): MGHRA, YSYEKL. This CDR3 is 13 amino acids long. CDR3: CASSQARNTEAFF. DNA for the CDR3: TGCGCCAGCAGCCAAGCAAGGAACACTGAAGCTTTCTTT.